The source of this TCR beta chain is a study of T cell repertoires in cytomegalovirus infection. About the research overall: Alongside well-studied HLA-B-restricted CMV epitopes, recently identified HLA-C-restricted CMV epitopes were also used. Matching HLA type and CMV infection were both indicated by public TCR beta signatures.

Study conclusions and caveats: There were HLA-C-restricted CMV-specific TCR beta clonotypes dominating the ex vivo response. Carriers of CMV and the relevant HLA type were discriminated by public TCR beta frequency.

TCRdb independently ran MiXCR on the reads; one entry per CDR3 protein. The sample has roughly 920,000 distinct CDR3 sequences; around 31% are singletons. This CDR3 contains 15 residues. Per the germline V gene, CDR1 is SGHVS and CDR2 is FNYEAQ. The V end was cut by 5 bases, the J end by 6 bases, with 20 bases between. For this clonotype: As yet, its antigen is unknown.

This chain connects TRBV7-6 to TRBJ2-7, with no clear D. The sequence was obtained from a human donor in good health (CMV status not recorded). Some clones in this sample may be carry-over from other donors' samples. The specimen was cultured CD8+ T cells from PBMCs, collected from culture after CMV antigen stimulation. The CDR3 sequence is CASSPGPGLLFEQYF. CDR3 nucleotide sequence: TGTGCCAGCAGCCCCGGCCCGGGCCTCCTCTTCGAGCAGTACTTC.